These 25 T cell receptor beta chains came from one sample sequenced in a study of OX40 agonist ivuxolimab in advanced cancers. The receptor library was made with the immunoSEQ multiplex PCR assay. The clones in this table, taken by TCRdb from immuneACCESS, are in-frame only. Not every clone is retained; where verified, under half of the shortfall comes from an unresolved V gene, and the cause of the rest is unknown. The sample yields 35,000 to 45,000 clones; about four fifths were counted once. About 2.1% of the sample belongs to the ten largest clones. The specimen was CD4+ or CD8+ T cells sorted from blood, collected in a trial of the OX40 agonist ivuxolimab. The receptor set was obtained from an adult with an advanced solid tumor such as melanoma, head and neck, liver or kidney cancer.

The chain has TRBV4-1 and TRBJ1-4; 9 bases align to TRBD1. J gave up 7 bases and V 4 bases, and 4 bases lay outside the gene matches. Germline V gives CDR1 MGHRA, CDR2 YSYEKL. The CDR3 covers 14 residues. This CDR3 reads CASSRTGEGEKLFF. The CDR3 bases are TGCGCCAGCAGCCGGACAGGGGAGGGTGAAAAACTGTTTTTT.

The J gene is TRBJ2-5, the V gene TRBV10-3; weak D call: TRBD1 (5 bases). Judging by the DNA end, TRBJ2-7 fits better; the J call may be wrong. This CDR3 is built from 12 residues. Germline V CDR1 and CDR2: ENHRY, SYGVKD. The CDR3 is CAIGAVSYEQYF. The CDR3 nucleotides are TGTGCCATAGGGGCAGTGTCCTACGAGCAGTACTTC.

V and J are TRBV7-3 and TRBJ2-3, with 8 positions matching TRBD1. Trimming at V came to 2 bases and at J to 3 bases, leaving 1 base not matched to a gene. This CDR3 has 14 residues. The germline V gene has CDR1 SGHTA and CDR2 FQGTGA. The CDR3 DNA is TGTGCCAGCAGCTTAGGGACAGGTACAGATACGCAGTATTTT. This gives the protein CASSLGTGTDTQYF.

The chain recombines TRBV18 with TRBJ2-5; 8 bases are a match to TRBD1. The CDR3 is 13 amino acids. Germline CDR1 KGHSH, CDR2 LQKENI. Trimming took 3 bases from V and 7 from J; bases not matched to a gene: 4. In nucleotides, the CDR3 is TGTGCCAGCTCACCCAGCGACAGGGGGACCCAGTACTTC. Its protein product is CASSPSDRGTQYF.

The chain combines TRBV7-9 with TRBJ2-3; the match to TRBD1 covers 10 bases. Germline V gives CDR1 SEHNR, CDR2 FQNEAQ (reference sequence). This CDR3 contains 16 residues. The V and J ends lost 1 base and 6 bases, in that order; junction bases with no gene match: 7. The CDR3 reads CASSLVPGQGRDTQYF. Here the CDR3 DNA reads TGTGCCAGCAGCTTAGTCCCGGGACAGGGGAGGGATACGCAGTATTTT.

This clone showed up just once. This sequence joins TRBV15 and TRBJ1-5; D gene ambiguous. Per the germline V gene, CDR1 is LNHNV and CDR2 is YYDKDF (reference sequence). The CDR3 totals 13 residues. V gave up 0 bases and J gave up 7 bases, with 7 bases separating them. CDR3 sequence reads: CATSRDSRQPQHF. CDR3 nucleotides: TGTGCCACCAGCAGAGATAGTAGACAGCCCCAGCATTTT.

The V call is TRBV9, the J call TRBJ2-1; 11 bases agree with TRBD2. The CDR3 runs 17 residues. Unmatched junction bases numbered 7, after V lost 4 bases and J lost 1 base. Germline loops: CDR1 SGDLS, CDR2 YYNGEE. The CDR3 region has the DNA TGTGCCAGCAGCCTTACTAGCGGGAGAAGGTCCTACAATGAGCAGTTCTTC. Translating it yields CASSLTSGRRSYNEQFF.

The chain recombines TRBV28 with TRBJ2-1; no definite D call. Germline V gene lookup returns CDR1 MDHEN and CDR2 SYDVKM. The CDR3 is made up of 17 amino acids. Trimming took off 2 bases at V and 4 bases at J, with 18 bases between the two ends. DNA for the CDR3: TGTGCCAGCAGTTTAGGCCAGGAACCTAAGGGATACAATGAGCAGTTCTTC. This gives the protein CASSLGQEPKGYNEQFF.

V and J are TRBV7-2 and TRBJ1-2; tentative D call: TRBD1 (5 bases). Between the trimmed V and J ends, which lost 4 bases and 3 bases, there was a span of 6 bases. There are 12 residues in the CDR3. The germline V gene has CDR1 SGHTA and CDR2 FQGNSA. The CDR3 DNA follows: TGTGCCAGCAGCTGGGGCTACTATGGCTACACCTTC. It specifies CASSWGYYGYTF.

Only one count was recorded for this clone. The chain combines TRBV2 with TRBJ2-3; D might be TRBD1 or TRBD2, each matching 6 bases. V shed 7 bases and J shed 4 bases, with 12 bases lying between them. This CDR3 region has 13 residues. Looked up from germline, CDR1 is SNHLY and CDR2 is FYNNEI. The CDR3 loop is CASKGGSPDTQYF. The CDR3 region has the DNA TGTGCCAGCAAGGGGGGTTCTCCAGATACGCAGTATTTT.

This clone has just one count. This chain links TRBV28 with TRBJ1-2, with 7 nucleotides matching TRBD1. V was clipped by 5 bases and J by 5 bases; unmatched bases: 8. The CDR3 loop spans 14 amino acids. CDR1 is MDHEN and CDR2 is SYDVKM in the germline V gene. CDR3 residues: CASSPDRAEYGYTF. Here the CDR3 DNA reads TGTGCCAGCAGTCCTGACAGGGCGGAATATGGCTACACCTTC.

The gene calls are TRBV5-3 and TRBJ1-6; D gene unclear. TRBV5-3 is sorted into the ORF group, with uncertain function. V was pared by 8 bases and J by 4 bases, with 13 bases between. The CDR3 has 14 residues. CDR3 sequence: CASSSRAYNSPLHF. DNA of the CDR3: TGTGCCAGCAGTTCTAGAGCGTATAATTCACCCCTCCACTTT.

This clone was picked up a small number of times. The chain employs TRBV6-5 and TRBJ1-2, with 9 bases lining up with TRBD1. Germline V gives CDR1 MNHEY, CDR2 SVGAGI. V was clipped by 1 base and J by 7 bases; unmatched bases: 4. The CDR3 has 14 amino acids. The CDR3 region has the DNA TGTGCCAGCAGTTACTGGGACAGGGCGGGTGGCTACACCTTC. It specifies CASSYWDRAGGYTF.

The chain has TRBV5-1 and TRBJ1-1; no reliable D call. The CDR3 has 13 residues. Germline assignment: CDR1 SGHRS and CDR2 YFSETQ. Trimming shortened V by 0 bases and J by 5 bases, and 8 bases separated the two germline ends. The CDR3 region has the DNA TGCGCCAGCAGCTTGGCCGGGAGAACTGAAGCTTTCTTT. Translating gives CASSLAGRTEAFF.

V gene TRBV14 combines with J gene TRBJ1-6; no clear D. Deletions cut 0 bases from V and 8 bases from J, with 8 bases between. This CDR3 contains 14 residues. The germline gives CDR1 SGHDN, CDR2 FVKESK. The CDR3 spells CASSQDLGYSPLHF. In DNA, the CDR3 is TGTGCCAGCAGCCAAGATCTCGGTTATTCACCCCTCCACTTT.

V usage is TRBV25-1 and J usage is TRBJ2-7; 8 bases are shared with TRBD2. The CDR3 totals 13 residues. V lost 10 bases and J lost 1; bases outside the gene matches: 6. Germline CDR1 and CDR2: MGHDK and SYGVNS. In DNA form, the CDR3 reads TGTGCCATCTCGGGACTAGGGTCCTACGAGCAGTACTTC. Its protein is CAISGLGSYEQYF.

This chain connects TRBV10-1 to TRBJ1-2; no clear D. Germline CDR1 WNHNN, CDR2 SYGVQD (reference sequence). The CDR3 is 12 residues long. V was pared by 5 bases and J by 4 bases, with 8 bases between. CDR3 sequence: CASSILVYGYTF. The CDR3 DNA is TGCGCCAGCAGTATACTGGTCTATGGCTACACCTTC.

The chain recombines TRBV28 with TRBJ2-5; no definite D call. Germline values: CDR1 MDHEN, CDR2 SYDVKM. This CDR3 comprises 14 residues. Trimming pared 2 bases from V and 2 bases from J, leaving 9 bases between. CDR3 sequence reads: CASSLTQAQETQYF. The CDR3, as DNA: TGTGCCAGCAGTTTAACCCAGGCACAAGAGACCCAGTACTTC.

This chain links TRBV19 with TRBJ1-2, with 10 bases aligning to TRBD1. The germline V gene has CDR1 LNHDA and CDR2 SQIVND (reference sequence). The CDR3 has 16 residues. After removal of 7 bases from V and 7 bases from J, the junction contained 15 bases not matched to a gene. The CDR3 DNA reads TGTGCCAGTACCCCTCCCCGGACAGGGGGTAGCGCTGGCTACACCTTC. Residues: CASTPPRTGGSAGYTF.

This clone occurred once. This rearrangement joins TRBV6-5 to TRBJ1-2, with TRBD1 matching 8 bases. CDR3 length: 14 residues. V was clipped by 4 bases and J by 2 bases; unmatched bases: 3. CDR1 MNHEY and CDR2 SVGAGI come from the germline V gene. CDR3 bases: TGTGCCAGCAGTTCGACAGGGGTAAACTATGGCTACACCTTC. It encodes CASSSTGVNYGYTF.

The rearrangement uses TRBV19 and TRBJ2-7; D not resolved. The CDR3 has 13 amino acids. Germline lookup yields CDR1 LNHDA and CDR2 SQIVND (reference sequence). The V gene lost 1 base and the J gene lost 5 bases, with 9 bases spanning the gap. The CDR3 loop is CASSIGPLHEQYF. The CDR3 nucleotides are TGTGCCAGTAGTATAGGTCCGCTACACGAGCAGTACTTC. Drawing the rest from reference TRBV19 and TRBJ2-7, the complete variable domain is DGGITQSPKYLFRKEGQNVTLSCEQNLNHDAMYWYRQDPGQGLRLIYYSQIVNDFQKGDIAEGYSVSREKKESFPLTVTSAQKNPTAFYLCASSIGPLHEQYFGPGTRLTVT.

The V and J genes are TRBV29-1 and TRBJ2-3, with 8 bases identical to TRBD2. V shed 3 bases and J 0 bases; nucleotides not matched to a gene: 2. Germline-derived CDR1 and CDR2 are SQVTM and ANQGSEA. This CDR3 contains 14 residues. CDR3 in DNA: TGCAGCGTTGATAGCGGGACGAGCACAGATACGCAGTATTTT. Translation: CSVDSGTSTDTQYF.

This clone qualifies as medium-sized. The CDR3 protein is CASSEPRSGNTIYF. For the CDR3, the DNA is TGTGCCAGCAGTGAACCCAGGAGTGGAAACACCATATATTTT. V gene TRBV2 combines with J gene TRBJ1-3; no reliable D call. This CDR3 is built from 14 residues. The ends were cut back, 2 bases at V and 3 bases at J, with 8 bases in the middle. The germline CDR1 and CDR2 sequences are SNHLY and FYNNEI.

This chain connects TRBV28 to TRBJ1-5, with D tentatively TRBD1 (6 bases). The CDR3 extends over 14 amino acids. Germline-derived CDR1 and CDR2 are MDHEN and SYDVKM. Trimming took 6 bases from V and 2 from J, leaving 11 bases between them. CDR3 nucleotide sequence: TGTGCCAGCAGCCAGGGGACGGGCAATCAGCCCCAGCATTTT. Its protein is CASSQGTGNQPQHF.

This clone was seen more than once but under ten times. This chain joins TRBV16 and TRBJ1-1; D possibly corresponds to TRBD1 (5 bases). CDR1 is KGHSY, CDR2 FQNENV, per germline. The ends were cut back, 0 bases at V and 12 bases at J, with 14 bases in the middle. This CDR3 comprises 13 residues. CDR3 nucleotides: TGTGCCAGCAGCCAATCAGGGGTTTCGGAATCTTTCTTT. Its protein is CASSQSGVSESFF. The variable domain in full, with the rest retrieved from reference TRBV16 and TRBJ1-1, is GEEVAQTPKHLVRGEGQKAKLYCAPIKGHSYVFWYQQVLKNEFKFLISFQNENVFDETGMPKERFSAKCLPNSPCSLEIQATKLEDSAVYFCASSQSGVSESFFGQGTRLTVV.